This TCR beta chain originates from a study of CD8+ T cells in alopecia areata. Background on the study: Administration of oral tofacitinib to treated patients was at 5 to 10 mg twice daily.

Findings of the study overall: In lesional scalp, particularly from alopecia totalis/universalis, clonality was higher than in normal scalp. Normal skin contains resident alphabeta T cells, and these are also sequenced in scalp samples.

Remarks on this clone: Its specificity is unknown.

Treatment indicated: oral pan-JAK inhibitor, 5-10 mg twice daily. Extracted RNA was reverse transcribed, and the resulting cDNA served as sequencing template. Only in-frame clones appear in the TCRdb table, and some are missing; sequencing was by immunoSEQ multiplex PCR. The sample includes under 350,000 clones, about 62% of them seen just once. Trimming removed 4 bases from V and 4 bases from J; junction bases left unmatched: 7. Germline V gives CDR1 MGHRA, CDR2 YSYEKL. The CDR3 contains 16 residues. V and J are TRBV4-1 and TRBJ2-6; 7 bases fit TRBD1. The clonotype originates from a human donor with alopecia areata. The sample here was CD4+ T cells sorted from blood, taken at week 24, from a patient treated with tofacitinib. As DNA, the CDR3 is TGCGCCAGCAGCCGAGACAGGGCTAGCGGGGCCAACGTCCTGACTTTC. Its protein is CASSRDRASGANVLTF.